One and the same sample provided the 31 T cell receptor beta chains below, sequenced in a study of cytomegalovirus exposure and HLA in healthy donors (TCRdb year 2017). The method was the immunoSEQ multiplex PCR assay. For the multiplex PCR, a mixture combining 60 forward primers for TCR Vbeta segments and 13 reverse primers for TCR Jbeta segments was used. The source is immuneACCESS, and TCRdb retained only in-frame sequences with V and J called. Part of the clones is not carried over; for the studies checked, unresolved V genes explain less than half of this, and the remainder is unexplained. Counted in this sample were about 130,000 clones; approximately 64% of them appeared once. The ten largest clones represent 2% to 3% of the sample. Sequencing was done on a sample of PBMCs. The receptors were sampled from a woman aged 35 to 49 in good health and CMV-seronegative.

This sequence joins TRBV27 and TRBJ2-5; D is unclear. Germline CDR1 reads MNHEY; CDR2 reads SMNVEV (reference sequence). The CDR3 extends over 15 amino acids. V was pared by 2 bases and J by 1 base, with 11 bases between. The CDR3 loop reads CASSLGRASQETQYF. For the CDR3, the DNA is TGTGCCAGCAGTTTAGGTCGAGCGAGCCAAGAGACCCAGTACTTC.

This clone was seen only a few times. The chain employs TRBV29-1 and TRBJ2-5, with 11 bases identical to TRBD2. The CDR3 runs 16 residues. The germline CDR1 and CDR2 sequences are SQVTM and ANQGSEA. The ends lost 2 bases at V and 5 bases at J; junction bases unmatched: 10. CDR3 residues: CSVEMGSGGAVETQYF. For the CDR3, the DNA is TGCAGCGTTGAAATGGGTAGCGGGGGGGCCGTGGAGACCCAGTACTTC.

The rearrangement links TRBV6-1 to TRBJ2-5; 10 bases map to TRBD2. Unmatched junction bases numbered 7, after V lost 7 bases and J lost 5 bases. Germline-derived CDR1 and CDR2 are MNHNS and SASEGT. The CDR3 spans 14 residues. CDR3 bases: TGTGCCAGCAACGCAGCGGGGGGGCGGGAGACCCAGTACTTC. Amino acids: CASNAAGGRETQYF.

The V gene is TRBV5-4, the J gene TRBJ1-1, with D tentatively TRBD1 (6 bases). The CDR3 runs 15 residues. The V gene lost 1 base and the J gene lost 1 base, with 11 bases spanning the gap. Looked up from germline, CDR1 is SGHNT and CDR2 is YYREEE (reference sequence). In nucleotides, the CDR3 is TGTGCCAGCAGCTTGCTGACGGGACAGAACACTGAAGCTTTCTTT. This translates into CASSLLTGQNTEAFF.

This clone came up once. The gene calls are TRBV4-1 and TRBJ2-2; 9 bases agree with TRBD2. With V trimmed by 2 bases and J by 1 base, 17 bases remained unmatched. The germline gives CDR1 MGHRA, CDR2 YSYEKL. CDR3 length: 21 amino acids. The CDR3 spells CASSQINFRLAGRLNTGELFF. The CDR3, as DNA: TGCGCCAGCAGCCAAATTAATTTTCGTCTAGCGGGGCGACTGAACACCGGGGAGCTGTTTTTT.

V usage is TRBV2 and J usage is TRBJ2-3; 10 bases are shared with TRBD2. The germline gives CDR1 SNHLY, CDR2 FYNNEI. With 7 bases clipped from V and 1 base from J, the junction kept 2 bases outside the gene matches. The CDR3 spans 14 residues. The CDR3 reads CASTGLAGTDTQYF. Here the CDR3 DNA reads TGTGCCAGCACCGGACTAGCGGGCACAGATACGCAGTATTTT.

CDR3 DNA sequence: TGTGCCAGCAGCTTAGAAGAGGCCGGACAGGGTAAGGGTTCACCCCTCCACTTT. Its protein product is CASSLEEAGQGKGSPLHF. The rearrangement links TRBV7-2 to TRBJ1-6, with 8 nucleotides matching TRBD1. The length of the CDR3 is 18 residues. The germline CDR1 and CDR2 sequences are SGHTA and FQGNSA. Germline trimming cut 1 base from V and 9 bases from J; bases unmatched to any gene: 14.

Comment on this clone: Other DNA sequences in this sample translate to the same CDR3. The chain is built from TRBV5-1 and TRBJ2-5; 11 bases agree with TRBD2. The CDR3 extends over 16 amino acids. Unmatched junction bases numbered 8, after V lost 2 bases and J lost 5 bases. Germline lookup yields CDR1 SGHRS and CDR2 YFSETQ. CDR3 DNA: TGCGCCAGCAGCTTAGGACTAGCGGGTTTCGGGGAGACCCAGTACTTC. This translates into CASSLGLAGFGETQYF.

The chain employs TRBV29-1 and TRBJ2-7; D not certain. CDR1 is SQVTM and CDR2 is ANQGSEA in the germline V gene. This CDR3 has 11 amino acids. V lost 5 bases and J lost 3, with 8 bases in between. CDR3 sequence reads: CSVTGLYEQYF. DNA of the CDR3: TGCAGCGTTACCGGTCTCTACGAGCAGTACTTC.

This rearrangement joins TRBV15 to TRBJ1-5, with no clear D. The V end was cut by 5 bases, the J end by 1 base, with 9 bases between. The CDR3 contains 14 residues. From germline, CDR1 is LNHNV and CDR2 YYDKDF (reference sequence). CDR3 loop: CATSFTESNQPQHF. Written as DNA, the CDR3 is TGTGCCACCAGCTTTACAGAGAGCAATCAGCCCCAGCATTTT. The full variable domain, rest sourced from reference TRBV15 and TRBJ1-5, is DAMVIQNPRYQVTQFGKPVTLSCSQTLNHNVMYWYQQKSSQAPKLLFHYYDKDFNNEADTPDNFQSRRPNTSFCFLDIRSPGLGDTAMYLCATSFTESNQPQHFGDGTRLSIL.

This clone has a handful of counts. The chain carries TRBV13 and TRBJ2-7; TRBD2 might be the D (5 bases). The V and J ends lost 3 bases and 5 bases respectively, with 11 bases between them. This CDR3 is 13 amino acids long. The germline gives CDR1 PRHDT, CDR2 FYEKMQ (reference sequence). CDR3 sequence (DNA): TGTGCCAGCAGCTTCGGACTTAAGGACGAGCAGTACTTC. Protein: CASSFGLKDEQYF.

The chain employs TRBV18 and TRBJ1-1; D is perhaps TRBD1 (5 bases). From germline, CDR1 is KGHSH and CDR2 LQKENI. The V and J ends lost 0 bases and 1 base respectively, with 6 bases between them. This CDR3 is 14 amino acids long. CDR3: CASSPPGANTEAFF. Written as DNA, the CDR3 is TGTGCCAGCTCACCACCAGGGGCGAACACTGAAGCTTTCTTT.

In this sample, this clone turned up a few times. V and J are TRBV4-3 and TRBJ1-1, with D possibly being TRBD1 (5 bases). Per the germline V gene, CDR1 is LGHNA and CDR2 is YSLEER. The ends were cut back, 2 bases at V and 0 bases at J, with 10 bases in the middle. The CDR3 has 15 residues. CDR3 nucleotide sequence: TGCGCCAGCAGCCAAAACAGGTTCATGAACACTGAAGCTTTCTTT. Protein: CASSQNRFMNTEAFF.

The chain carries TRBV11-2 and TRBJ2-5; D perhaps matches TRBD2 (6 bases). Trimming left V 5 bases short and J 6 bases short, with 13 bases between. CDR1 is SGHAT, CDR2 FQNNGV, per germline. The CDR3 length is 13 residues. CDR3 residues: CASSPAGMKTQYF. The CDR3 DNA reads TGTGCCAGCAGCCCGGCGGGGATGAAGACCCAGTACTTC.

The chain carries TRBV10-2 and TRBJ1-1, with D perhaps matching TRBD1 (6 bases). V was clipped by 4 bases and J by 1 base, with 7 bases between them. Germline loops: CDR1 WSHSY, CDR2 SAAADI. The CDR3 spans 13 residues. CDR3 in DNA: TGCGCCAGCAGTGCGGGACAGAACACTGAAGCTTTCTTT. Encoded protein: CASSAGQNTEAFF.

The chain combines TRBV28 with TRBJ2-6; D not certain. From germline, CDR1 is MDHEN and CDR2 SYDVKM. V was pared by 5 bases and J by 1 base, with 9 bases between. This CDR3 has 15 amino acids. The CDR3 reads CASSHQESGANVLTF. CDR3 nucleotides: TGTGCCAGCAGTCACCAGGAATCTGGGGCCAACGTCCTGACTTTC.

This rearrangement joins TRBV7-2 to TRBJ2-7, with D tentatively TRBD2 (5 bases). The V and J ends lost 2 bases and 5 bases respectively, with 28 bases between them. Germline V CDR1 and CDR2: SGHTA, FQGNSA. The CDR3 covers 19 residues. The CDR3 sequence: CASSLRVLGLAGSGNEQYF. The DNA of the CDR3 is TGTGCCAGCAGCTTAAGGGTGTTGGGTCTGGCGGGTAGTGGGAACGAGCAGTACTTC. The whole variable domain, filled in from reference TRBV7-2 and TRBJ2-7, reads GAGVSQSPSNKVTEKGKDVELRCDPISGHTALYWYRQSLGQGLEFLIYFQGNSAPDKSGLPSDRFSAERTGGSVSTLTIQRTQQEDSAVYLCASSLRVLGLAGSGNEQYFGPGTRLTVT.

The chain employs TRBV5-4 and TRBJ2-1; D call uncertain. The CDR3 consists of 15 residues. The germline V gene has CDR1 SGHNT and CDR2 YYREEE (reference sequence). V was trimmed by 7 bases and J by 0 bases, leaving 14 bases between them. Here the CDR3 reads CASFVDHSSYNEQFF. DNA for the CDR3: TGTGCCAGCTTCGTAGACCACAGCTCCTACAATGAGCAGTTCTTC.

This clone was counted only a few times. V gene TRBV4-1 combines with J gene TRBJ1-1, with TRBD1 matching over 7 bases. The J segment lost 5 bases and the V segment lost 4 bases, leaving 4 bases of the junction unmatched. This CDR3 is built from 13 residues. Germline CDR1 reads MGHRA; CDR2 reads YSYEKL. The CDR3 DNA is TGCGCCAGCAGCCCAGGGGGGAGGACTGAAGCTTTCTTT. Protein: CASSPGGRTEAFF.

The rearrangement joins TRBV7-9 to TRBJ1-1; a possible D gene is TRBD1 (5 bases). Trimming shortened V by 2 bases and J by 1 base, and 11 bases separated the two germline ends. The length of the CDR3 is 15 residues. The germline CDR1 and CDR2 sequences are SEHNR and FQNEAQ (reference sequence). The CDR3 bases are TGTGCCAGCAGCTTAAAGGGGATGGAGAACACTGAAGCTTTCTTT. Translated, it gives CASSLKGMENTEAFF.

The rearrangement uses TRBV5-4 and TRBJ2-5; TRBD1 might be the D (6 bases). V lost 4 bases and J 3 bases, leaving 19 bases between the germline ends. The CDR3 has 16 amino acids. Germline V gene data show CDR1 as SGHNT and CDR2 as YYREEE (reference sequence). CDR3 amino acids: CASSAGRWTEKETQYF. CDR3 DNA: TGTGCCAGCAGCGCCGGCCGTTGGACAGAGAAAGAGACCCAGTACTTC.

This chain joins TRBV7-9 and TRBJ1-3; D unclear. Per germline, CDR1 SEHNR and CDR2 FQNEAQ (reference sequence). V was shortened by 5 bases and J by 0 bases, with 17 bases between the two germline ends. The CDR3 sequence is 17 residues long. As DNA, the CDR3 is TGTGCCAGCAGCCCTACGGGGAGGGAACTCTCTGGAAACACCATATATTTT. It translates to CASSPTGRELSGNTIYF.

The chain employs TRBV19 and TRBJ2-3; 13 positions match TRBD2. CDR3 length equals 18 residues. CDR1 and CDR2 (germline): LNHDA, SQIVND (reference sequence). The ends lost 1 base at V and 5 bases at J; junction bases unmatched: 9. The chain's CDR3 is CASSIGTSGGYSIDTQYF. As DNA, the CDR3 is TGTGCCAGTAGTATAGGGACTAGCGGGGGCTACTCAATAGATACGCAGTATTTT.

The rearrangement joins TRBV6-1 to TRBJ1-5; no firm D call. CDR3 length equals 13 residues. The V end was cut by 6 bases, the J end by 1 base, with 7 bases between. Per germline, CDR1 MNHNS and CDR2 SASEGT. The CDR3 is CASSPVSNQPQHF. For the CDR3, the DNA is TGTGCCAGCAGCCCGGTCAGCAATCAGCCCCAGCATTTT.

Comments on this clone: One end of the junction does not line up with germline, which may come from a read error. The genes are TRBV19 and TRBJ1-4; maybe TRBD1 (6 bases). This CDR3 has 17 amino acids. Germline V gene lookup returns CDR1 LNHDA and CDR2 SQIVND (reference sequence). The CDR3, as DNA: TGTGCCAGTAGTATTGACGGGCCGCGGGGGCCTAATGGAAAACTGTTTTTT. It codes for CASSIDGPRGPNGKLFF.

The chain has TRBV6-1 and TRBJ2-1, with D maybe TRBD2 (5 bases). Between the trimmed V and J ends, which lost 6 bases and 5 bases, there was a span of 11 bases. The CDR3 loop spans 13 amino acids. CDR1 is MNHNS, CDR2 SASEGT, per germline. The DNA for the CDR3 is TGTGCCAGCAGGAGAGGGCCGGACAATGAGCAGTTCTTC. Its translation is CASRRGPDNEQFF.

The chain carries TRBV6-1 and TRBJ1-2, with 7 bases aligning to TRBD1. This CDR3 is 13 amino acids long. Looked up from germline, CDR1 is MNHNS and CDR2 is SASEGT. V lost 4 bases, J lost 8 bases, and 7 bases stayed unmatched. The CDR3, as DNA: TGTGCCAGCAGTGGGACGACAGGGAAGGGCTACACCTTC. The encoded protein is CASSGTTGKGYTF.

This sequence joins TRBV28 and TRBJ2-7; TRBD2 might be the D (7 bases). V lost 6 bases and J lost 1, with 13 bases in between. Germline loops: CDR1 MDHEN, CDR2 SYDVKM. There are 14 residues in the CDR3. This CDR3 reads CASRGGGSSYEQYF. DNA for the CDR3: TGTGCCAGCAGAGGGGGGGGAAGTTCCTACGAGCAGTACTTC.

This chain joins TRBV5-1 and TRBJ2-7; TRBD1 aligns across 11 bases. Trimming removed 4 bases from V and 3 bases from J; junction bases left unmatched: 9. The CDR3 runs 16 residues. The V gene's germline CDR1 is SGHRS and CDR2 YFSETQ. This CDR3 is CASSLHTGTGGYEQYF. In nucleotides, the CDR3 is TGCGCCAGCAGCCTTCACACCGGGACAGGGGGCTACGAGCAGTACTTC.

This chain uses TRBV7-2 with TRBJ1-5; D gene ambiguous. V gave up 5 bases and J gave up 4 bases, with 9 bases separating them. Germline V gives CDR1 SGHTA, CDR2 FQGNSA. The CDR3 length is 13 residues. The CDR3 bases are TGTGCCAGCAGCGAAGTCGGTAATCAGCCCCAGCATTTT. This encodes CASSEVGNQPQHF.

This clone was seen a handful of times. This sequence joins TRBV10-1 and TRBJ1-1; D is possibly TRBD1 (5 bases). This CDR3 has 15 residues. V was trimmed by 2 bases and J by 1 base, leaving 11 bases between them. Germline V gene data show CDR1 as WNHNN and CDR2 as SYGVQD (reference sequence). In DNA, the CDR3 is TGCGCCAGCAGTGAGGTCGCAGGGCCGAACACTGAAGCTTTCTTT. As protein: CASSEVAGPNTEAFF.